Listed below are T cell receptor beta chains from one sample, sequenced in a study of T cell repertoires and leukemia-associated antigens. One entry per CDR3 protein, called by TCRdb with MiXCR from the 5' RACE reads. The repertoire holds approximately 10,000 distinct CDR3 sequences, with approximately 45% as singletons. Their cognate antigens are unknown. Sequencing was carried out using CD3+ T cells sorted from blood and cultured. These receptors were taken from a female donor in good health. Both conserved end residues are part of each CDR3.

TRBV5-5	TRBJ2-7	CASSWTGSSYEQYF
TRBV18	TRBJ1-4	CASSPRRDRIDEKLFF
TRBV5-1	TRBJ1-2	CASSLDKYYGYTF
TRBV5-1	TRBJ1-4	CASSHRQGNEKLFF
TRBV4-1	TRBJ2-3	CASSQEAGDTQYF
TRBV5-1	TRBJ2-1	CASSLRLQEQFF
TRBV5-1	TRBJ1-1	CASSISLQGLTNTEAFF
TRBV7-8	TRBJ2-5	CASSLAVSGGQEAQYF
TRBV27	TRBJ1-2	CASSSRASPAYGYTF
TRBV5-6	TRBJ1-3	CASSQAGTDYSGNTIYF
TRBV12-3/TRBV12-4	TRBJ2-1	CASSLERDHSYNEQFF
TRBV18	TRBJ1-1	CASSRGGTNTEAFF
TRBV5-1	TRBJ2-5	CASIPFGGLDQETQYF
TRBV20-1	TRBJ2-3	CSARDVTVTQYF
TRBV6-5	TRBJ2-7	CASSYGPQMGIYEQYF
TRBV5-4	TRBJ2-1	CACSSSGQGNHEQFF
TRBV6-4	TRBJ2-3	CASSERGESTDTQYF
TRBV6-5	TRBJ2-1	CATAGLSSYNEQFF
TRBV12-3/TRBV12-4	TRBJ2-2	CASSLTPVVSGELFF
TRBV7-9	TRBJ2-5	CASSRTSGQETQYF
TRBV7-9	TRBJ2-7	CASSLGQGEDEQYF
TRBV9	TRBJ1-2	CDRSYYGYTF
TRBV7-9	TRBJ1-2	CASSSTGDYGYTF
TRBV12-3/TRBV12-4	TRBJ1-6	CASSLMAGDNSPLHF
TRBV7-9	TRBJ2-7	CASSIGAYEQYF
TRBV20-1	TRBJ1-6	CSANRESYNSPLHF
TRBV7-2	TRBJ2-1	CASSLDRGAHEQFF
TRBV5-1	TRBJ2-1	CASSLVVGIYNEQFF
TRBV5-1	TRBJ1-5	CASSQGTGEFQPQHF
TRBV10-3	TRBJ2-1	CAIRLSGPGNEQFF
TRBV29-1	TRBJ2-7	CSAGGGTEGLAVHEQYF
TRBV29-1	TRBJ2-7	CSVDGGAGYEQYF
TRBV29-1	TRBJ2-7	CSVEGTGGGEQYF
TRBV4-2	TRBJ2-5	CASSRTFQETQYF
TRBV5-1	TRBJ2-7	CASSLGRTYEQYF
TRBV4-1	TRBJ2-1	CASSQVPRDLYSEQFF
TRBV4-1	TRBJ2-2	CASSRTISRNTGELFF
TRBV11-2	TRBJ2-3	CASSLTSVGGAPTDTQYF
TRBV12-3/TRBV12-4	TRBJ2-1	CASRTRLIEQFF
TRBV6-2/TRBV6-3	TRBJ1-5	CASSYSGGGGQPQHF
TRBV6-2/TRBV6-3	TRBJ2-3	CASSAECSGSSDTQYF
TRBV7-2	TRBJ1-5	CASSSGWGDQPQHF
TRBV20-1	TRBJ2-5	CSARDQVLGMGSKTQYF
TRBV7-9	TRBJ2-6	CASSLAGTGRANVLTF
TRBV5-1	TRBJ2-3	CASSRHRGPDTDTQYF
TRBV28	TRBJ1-6	CASSLSGGTPLHF
TRBV30	TRBJ2-2	CAWSDTPLSVAGGGTGELFF
TRBV6-5	TRBJ2-3	CASSYGAGFLKTQYF
TRBV12-3/TRBV12-4	TRBJ2-5	CASRDQETQYF
TRBV20-1	TRBJ2-1	CSASIAGGSYNEQFF
TRBV12-3/TRBV12-4	TRBJ2-1	CASSFLSGVRIDNEQFF
TRBV5-1	TRBJ2-1	CASSYGQGNEQFF
TRBV7-2	TRBJ2-2	CASSLTYRAYTGELFF
TRBV5-1	TRBJ2-3	CASSFGISTDTQYF
TRBV28	TRBJ2-5	CASSLKGIGETQYF
TRBV9	TRBJ2-1	CASSVVGGSNEQFF
TRBV11-2	TRBJ2-2	CATQPERIPGELFF
TRBV12-3/TRBV12-4	TRBJ2-6	CASSLAGVGSGANVLTF
TRBV5-1	TRBJ2-1	CASRQLASDEQFF
TRBV5-6	TRBJ2-7	CASSLIRLTGHEQYF